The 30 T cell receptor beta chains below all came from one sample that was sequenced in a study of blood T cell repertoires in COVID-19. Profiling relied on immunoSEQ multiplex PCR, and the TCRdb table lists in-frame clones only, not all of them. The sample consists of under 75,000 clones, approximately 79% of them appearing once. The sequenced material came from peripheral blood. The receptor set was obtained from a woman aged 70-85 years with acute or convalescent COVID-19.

For the CDR3, the DNA is TGTGCCAGCAGCTTACTAGGGGCTACGGCCAATGAGCAGTTCTTC. This gives the protein CASSLLGATANEQFF. The chain is built from TRBV11-2 and TRBJ2-1; D may be TRBD1 (5 bases). The V gene's germline CDR1 is SGHAT and CDR2 FQNNGV. V lost 2 bases, J lost 6 bases, and 14 bases lay in between. The CDR3 sequence is 15 residues long.

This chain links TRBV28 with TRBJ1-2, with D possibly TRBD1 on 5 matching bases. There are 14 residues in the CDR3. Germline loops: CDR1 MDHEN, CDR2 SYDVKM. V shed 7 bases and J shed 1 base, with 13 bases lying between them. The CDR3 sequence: CASNYQGNNYGYTF. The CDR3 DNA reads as TGTGCCAGCAACTATCAGGGCAATAACTATGGCTACACCTTC.

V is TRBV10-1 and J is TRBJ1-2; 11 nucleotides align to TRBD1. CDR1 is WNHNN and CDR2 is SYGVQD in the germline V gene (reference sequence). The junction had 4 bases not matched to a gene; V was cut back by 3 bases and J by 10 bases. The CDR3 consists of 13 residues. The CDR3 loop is CASSDRTGGDYTF. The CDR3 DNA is TGCGCCAGCAGTGACCGGACAGGGGGCGACTACACCTTC.

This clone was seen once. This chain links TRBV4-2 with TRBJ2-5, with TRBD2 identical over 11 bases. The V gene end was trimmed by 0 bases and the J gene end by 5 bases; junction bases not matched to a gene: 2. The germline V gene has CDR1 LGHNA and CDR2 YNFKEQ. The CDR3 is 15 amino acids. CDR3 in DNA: TGTGCCAGCAGCCAAGATCCTAGCGGGGGGGAGACCCAGTACTTC. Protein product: CASSQDPSGGETQYF.

CDR3 region: CASSLGGRNQETQYF. DNA of the CDR3: TGTGCCAGCAGTTTAGGCGGGCGAAACCAAGAGACCCAGTACTTC. V usage is TRBV28 and J usage is TRBJ2-5; maybe TRBD2 (5 bases). This CDR3 contains 15 residues. The V gene lost 2 bases and the J gene lost 0 bases, with 10 bases spanning the gap. Germline assignment: CDR1 MDHEN and CDR2 SYDVKM.

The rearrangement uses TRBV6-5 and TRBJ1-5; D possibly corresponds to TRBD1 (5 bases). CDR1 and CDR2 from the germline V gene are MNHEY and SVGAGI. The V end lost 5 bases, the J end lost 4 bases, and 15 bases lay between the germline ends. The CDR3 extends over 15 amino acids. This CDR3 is CASSPAMAGNQPQHF. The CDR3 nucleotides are TGTGCCAGCAGTCCTGCTATGGCAGGGAATCAGCCCCAGCATTTT.

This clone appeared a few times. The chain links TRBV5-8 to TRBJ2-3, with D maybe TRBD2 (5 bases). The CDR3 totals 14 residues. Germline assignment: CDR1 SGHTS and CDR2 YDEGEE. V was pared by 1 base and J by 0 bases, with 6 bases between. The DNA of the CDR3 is TGTGCCAGCAGCTTGCCGGGAAGCACAGATACGCAGTATTTT. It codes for CASSLPGSTDTQYF.

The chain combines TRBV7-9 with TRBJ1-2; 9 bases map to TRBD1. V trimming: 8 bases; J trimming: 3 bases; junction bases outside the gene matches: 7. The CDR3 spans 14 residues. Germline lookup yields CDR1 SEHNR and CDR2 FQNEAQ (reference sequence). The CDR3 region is CASGDRDNYYGYTF. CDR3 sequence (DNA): TGTGCCAGCGGGGACAGGGATAATTACTATGGCTACACCTTC.

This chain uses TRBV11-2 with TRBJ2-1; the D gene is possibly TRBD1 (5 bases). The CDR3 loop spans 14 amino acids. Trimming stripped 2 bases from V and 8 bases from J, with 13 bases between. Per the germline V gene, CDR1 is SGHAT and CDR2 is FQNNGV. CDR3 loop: CASSLSTLRDEQFF. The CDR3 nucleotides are TGTGCCAGCAGCTTAAGTACCCTCAGGGATGAGCAGTTCTTC.

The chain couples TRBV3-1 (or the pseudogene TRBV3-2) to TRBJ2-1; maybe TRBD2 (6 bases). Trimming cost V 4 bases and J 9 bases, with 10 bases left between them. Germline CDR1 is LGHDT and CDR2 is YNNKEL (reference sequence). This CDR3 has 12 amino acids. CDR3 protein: CASSRTNSEQFF. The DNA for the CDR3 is TGTGCCAGCAGCCGGACTAATAGTGAGCAGTTCTTC.

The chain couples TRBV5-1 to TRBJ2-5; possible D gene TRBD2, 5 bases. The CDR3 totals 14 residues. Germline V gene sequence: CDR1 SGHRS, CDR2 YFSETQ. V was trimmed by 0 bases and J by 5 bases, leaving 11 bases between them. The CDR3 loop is CASSLGGFAETQYF. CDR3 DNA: TGCGCCAGCAGCTTGGGCGGGTTTGCGGAGACCCAGTACTTC.

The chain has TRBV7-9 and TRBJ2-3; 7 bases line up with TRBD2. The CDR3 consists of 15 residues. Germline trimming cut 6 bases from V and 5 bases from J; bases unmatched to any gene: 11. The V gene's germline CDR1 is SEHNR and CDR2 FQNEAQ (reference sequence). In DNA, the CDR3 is TGTGCCAGCAGTTCTCCCGGGACTACCTTAGATACGCAGTATTTT. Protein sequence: CASSSPGTTLDTQYF.

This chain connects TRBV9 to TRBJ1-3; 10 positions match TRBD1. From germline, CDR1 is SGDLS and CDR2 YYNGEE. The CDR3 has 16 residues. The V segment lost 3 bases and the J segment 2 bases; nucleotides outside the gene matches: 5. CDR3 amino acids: CASSAHGQGAGNTIYF. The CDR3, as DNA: TGTGCCAGCAGCGCTCACGGACAGGGGGCTGGAAACACCATATATTTT.

The CDR3 loop reads CASSEGASAGELFF. CDR3 coding DNA: TGTGCCAGCAGCGAGGGTGCGTCAGCCGGGGAGCTGTTTTTT. This chain joins TRBV11-3 and TRBJ2-2; possibly TRBD2 for D (5 bases). Trimming removed 5 bases from V and 6 bases from J, with 13 bases in between. Germline CDR1 reads SGHNT; CDR2 reads YENEEA. The CDR3 is 14 residues long.

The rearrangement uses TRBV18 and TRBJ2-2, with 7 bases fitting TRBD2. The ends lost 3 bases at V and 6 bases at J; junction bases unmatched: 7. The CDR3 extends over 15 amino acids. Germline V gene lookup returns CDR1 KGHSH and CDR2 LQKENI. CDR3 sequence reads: CASSPPGGGSGELFF. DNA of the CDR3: TGTGCCAGCTCACCTCCCGGCGGGGGTTCCGGGGAGCTGTTTTTT.

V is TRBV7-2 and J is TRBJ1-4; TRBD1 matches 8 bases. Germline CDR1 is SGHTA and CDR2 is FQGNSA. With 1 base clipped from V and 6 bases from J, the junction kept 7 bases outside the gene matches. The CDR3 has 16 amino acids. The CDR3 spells CASSLGTGFDDEKLFF. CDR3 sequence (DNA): TGTGCCAGCAGCTTAGGGACAGGGTTTGACGATGAAAAACTGTTTTTT.

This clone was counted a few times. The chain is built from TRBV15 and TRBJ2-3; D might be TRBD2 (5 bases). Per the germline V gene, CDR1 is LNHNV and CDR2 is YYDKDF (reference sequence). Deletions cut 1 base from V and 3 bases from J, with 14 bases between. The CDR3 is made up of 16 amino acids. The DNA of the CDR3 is TGTGCCACCAGCAGAGGTCCGCGGGTCGGTACAGATACGCAGTATTTT. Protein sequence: CATSRGPRVGTDTQYF.

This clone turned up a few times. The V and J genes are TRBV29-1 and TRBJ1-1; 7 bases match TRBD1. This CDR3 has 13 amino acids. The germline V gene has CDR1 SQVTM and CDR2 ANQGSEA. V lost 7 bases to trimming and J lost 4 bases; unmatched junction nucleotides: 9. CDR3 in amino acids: CSAVAGGITEAFF. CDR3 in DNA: TGCAGCGCCGTCGCAGGGGGGATCACTGAAGCTTTCTTT.

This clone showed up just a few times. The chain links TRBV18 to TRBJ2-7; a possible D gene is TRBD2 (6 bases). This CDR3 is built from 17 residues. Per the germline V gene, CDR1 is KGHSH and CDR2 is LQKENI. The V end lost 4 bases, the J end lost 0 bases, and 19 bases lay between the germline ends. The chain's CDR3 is CASSQPLGGLGSYEQYF. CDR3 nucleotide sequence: TGTGCCAGCTCACAACCGCTCGGGGGATTGGGCTCCTACGAGCAGTACTTC. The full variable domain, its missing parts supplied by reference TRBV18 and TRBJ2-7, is NAGVMQNPRHLVRRRGQEARLRCSPMKGHSHVYWYRQLPEEGLKFMVYLQKENIIDESGMPKERFSAEFPKEGPSILRIQQVVRGDSAAYFCASSQPLGGLGSYEQYFGPGTRLTVT.

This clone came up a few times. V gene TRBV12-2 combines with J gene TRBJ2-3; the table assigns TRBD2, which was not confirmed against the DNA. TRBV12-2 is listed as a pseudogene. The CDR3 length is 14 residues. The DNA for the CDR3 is TGTGCAAGTCGCTTAGCGGGGGGGCCAGATACGCAGTATTTT. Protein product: CASRLAGGPDTQYF.

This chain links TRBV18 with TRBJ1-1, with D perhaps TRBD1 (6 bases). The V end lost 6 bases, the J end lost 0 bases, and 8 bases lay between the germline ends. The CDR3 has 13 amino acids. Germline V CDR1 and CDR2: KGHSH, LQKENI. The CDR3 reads CASSTGLNTEAFF. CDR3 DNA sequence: TGTGCCAGCTCCACAGGGTTGAACACTGAAGCTTTCTTT.

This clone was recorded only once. The CDR3 region is CATSDSRLAGTQETQYF. Written as DNA, the CDR3 is TGTGCCACCAGTGATTCCAGACTAGCGGGTACACAAGAGACCCAGTACTTC. This rearrangement joins TRBV24-1 to TRBJ2-5; 10 positions match TRBD2. CDR1 and CDR2 from the germline V gene are KGHDR and SFDVKD. The CDR3 is 17 residues long. V dropped 2 bases and J dropped 2; count of bases not matched to a gene: 7.

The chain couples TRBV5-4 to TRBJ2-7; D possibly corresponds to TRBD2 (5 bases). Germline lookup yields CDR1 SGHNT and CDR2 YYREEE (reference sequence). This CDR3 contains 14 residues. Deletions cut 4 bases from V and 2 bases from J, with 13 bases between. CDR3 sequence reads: CASSPEARTYEQYF. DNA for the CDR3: TGTGCCAGCAGCCCGGAGGCCAGAACCTACGAGCAGTACTTC.

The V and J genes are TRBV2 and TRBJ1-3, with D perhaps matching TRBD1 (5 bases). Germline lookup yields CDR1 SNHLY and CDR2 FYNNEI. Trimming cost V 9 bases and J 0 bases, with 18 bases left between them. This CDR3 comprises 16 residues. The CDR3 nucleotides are TGTGCCAGTTACCAGGGTTCTTACTCCTCTGGAAACACCATATATTTT. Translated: CASYQGSYSSGNTIYF.

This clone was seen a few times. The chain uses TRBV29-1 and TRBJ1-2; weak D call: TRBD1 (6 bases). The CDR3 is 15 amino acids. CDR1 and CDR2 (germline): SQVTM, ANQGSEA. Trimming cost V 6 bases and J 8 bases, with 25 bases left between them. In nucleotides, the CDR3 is TGCAGCGTAACCCCTAGGGGGGGAAACGGAGAGGGCTACACCTTC. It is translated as CSVTPRGGNGEGYTF.

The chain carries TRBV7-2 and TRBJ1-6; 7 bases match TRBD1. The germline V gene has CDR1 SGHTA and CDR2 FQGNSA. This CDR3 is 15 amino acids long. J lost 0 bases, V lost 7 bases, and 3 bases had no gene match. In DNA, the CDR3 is TGTGCCAGCACCCCAGGGGGCTCCTATAATTCACCCCTCCACTTT. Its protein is CASTPGGSYNSPLHF.

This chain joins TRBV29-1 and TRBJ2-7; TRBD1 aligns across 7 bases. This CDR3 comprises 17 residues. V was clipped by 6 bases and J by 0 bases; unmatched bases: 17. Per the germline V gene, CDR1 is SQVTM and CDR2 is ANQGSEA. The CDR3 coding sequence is TGCAGCGTAGCCGCATTCCTGGACAGGCGACTCTCCTACGAGCAGTACTTC. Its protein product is CSVAAFLDRRLSYEQYF.

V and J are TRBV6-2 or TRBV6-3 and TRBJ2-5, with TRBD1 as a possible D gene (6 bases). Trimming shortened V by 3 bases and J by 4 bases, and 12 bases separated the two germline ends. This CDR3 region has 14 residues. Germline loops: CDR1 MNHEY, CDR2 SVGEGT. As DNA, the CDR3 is TGTGCCAGCAGTTATTTGGGGGCCGGAGAGACCCAGTACTTC. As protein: CASSYLGAGETQYF.

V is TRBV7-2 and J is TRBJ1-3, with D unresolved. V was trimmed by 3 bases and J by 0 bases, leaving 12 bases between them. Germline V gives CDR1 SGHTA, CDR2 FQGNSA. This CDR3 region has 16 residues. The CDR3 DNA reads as TGTGCCAGCAGCTTCGTTGGGCGTCTCTCTGGAAACACCATATATTTT. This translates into CASSFVGRLSGNTIYF.

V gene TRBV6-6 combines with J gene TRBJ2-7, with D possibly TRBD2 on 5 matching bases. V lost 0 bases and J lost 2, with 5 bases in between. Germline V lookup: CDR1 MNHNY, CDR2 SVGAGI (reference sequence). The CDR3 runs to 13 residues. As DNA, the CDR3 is TGTGCCAGCAGTTACTCGCGGGCCTACGAGCAGTACTTC. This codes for CASSYSRAYEQYF.